The entry that follows covers one TCR beta chain sequence. The target antigen is unknown. Sample time point: neoterminal ileum biopsy at postoperative endoscopy, about 6 months after surgery. This entry is derived from a study of T cell repertoires in ileal Crohn's disease. The wider study: Operated complications were stricturing disease (approximately 61%) and penetrating disease (around 39%). The M6 sample came from neoterminal ileum during colonoscopy after surgery. Study-level findings and limits: Clonal expansions were more frequent in active smokers than non-smokers at surgery.

Data came from immunoSEQ multiplex PCR; TCRdb stores just in-frame clones and leaves some out. Here the sample spans roughly 5,500 clones, about 77% being singletons. This CDR3 has 13 residues. The V gene's germline CDR1 is SGHAT and CDR2 FQNNGV. The V and J ends lost 3 bases and 4 bases respectively, with 9 bases between them. This chain connects TRBV11-2 to TRBJ2-5; the D gene could be TRBD1 or TRBD2 (5 bases each). Sequencing was performed on ileal tissue. The source is an adult with Crohn's disease. The CDR3 DNA follows: TGTGCCAGCAGCTTTAATGGGGGAGAGACCCAGTACTTC. Translation: CASSFNGGETQYF.